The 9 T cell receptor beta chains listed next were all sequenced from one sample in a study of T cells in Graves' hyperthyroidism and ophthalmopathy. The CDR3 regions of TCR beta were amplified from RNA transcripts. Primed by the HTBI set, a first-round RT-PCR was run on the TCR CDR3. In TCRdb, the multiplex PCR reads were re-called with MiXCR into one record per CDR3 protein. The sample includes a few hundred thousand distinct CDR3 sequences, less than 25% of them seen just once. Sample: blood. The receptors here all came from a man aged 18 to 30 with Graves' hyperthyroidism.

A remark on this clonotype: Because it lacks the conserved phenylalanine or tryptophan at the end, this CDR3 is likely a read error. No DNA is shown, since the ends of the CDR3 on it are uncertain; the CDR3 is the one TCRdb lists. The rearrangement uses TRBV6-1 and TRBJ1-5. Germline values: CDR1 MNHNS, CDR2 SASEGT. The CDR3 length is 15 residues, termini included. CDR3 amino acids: CASLRDPVTDQPQEV.

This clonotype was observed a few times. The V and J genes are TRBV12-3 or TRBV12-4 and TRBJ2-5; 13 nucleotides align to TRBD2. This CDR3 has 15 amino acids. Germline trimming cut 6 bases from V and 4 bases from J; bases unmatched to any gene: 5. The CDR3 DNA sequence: TGTGCCAGCAGCCGGGGACTAGCGGGACCAGAGACCCAGTACTTC. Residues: CASSRGLAGPETQYF.

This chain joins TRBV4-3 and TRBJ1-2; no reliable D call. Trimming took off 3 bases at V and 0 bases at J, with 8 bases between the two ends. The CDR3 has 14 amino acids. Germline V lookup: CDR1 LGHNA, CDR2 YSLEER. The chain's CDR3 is CASSQGATNYGYTF. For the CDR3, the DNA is TGCGCCAGCAGCCAGGGCGCCACTAACTATGGCTACACCTTC.

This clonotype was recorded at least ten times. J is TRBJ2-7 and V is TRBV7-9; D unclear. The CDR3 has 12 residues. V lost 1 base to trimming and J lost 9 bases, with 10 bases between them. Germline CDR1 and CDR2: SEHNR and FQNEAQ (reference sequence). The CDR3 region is CASSLESRVQYF. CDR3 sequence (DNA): TGTGCCAGCAGCTTAGAGTCTAGGGTGCAGTACTTC.

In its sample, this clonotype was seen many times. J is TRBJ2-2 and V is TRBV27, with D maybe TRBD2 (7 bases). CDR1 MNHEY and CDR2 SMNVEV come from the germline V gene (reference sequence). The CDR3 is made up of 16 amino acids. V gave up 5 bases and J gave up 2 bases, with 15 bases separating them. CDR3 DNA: TGTGCCAGCAGTCTCATGGGGGGGGCCAACACCGGGGAGCTGTTTTTT. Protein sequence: CASSLMGGANTGELFF.

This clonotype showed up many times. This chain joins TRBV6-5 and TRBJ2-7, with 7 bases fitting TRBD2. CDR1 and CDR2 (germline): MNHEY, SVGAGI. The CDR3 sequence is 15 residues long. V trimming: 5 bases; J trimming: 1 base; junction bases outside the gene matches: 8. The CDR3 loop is CASSTVGGVSYEQYF. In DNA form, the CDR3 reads TGTGCCAGCAGTACGGTGGGGGGGGTATCCTACGAGCAGTACTTC.

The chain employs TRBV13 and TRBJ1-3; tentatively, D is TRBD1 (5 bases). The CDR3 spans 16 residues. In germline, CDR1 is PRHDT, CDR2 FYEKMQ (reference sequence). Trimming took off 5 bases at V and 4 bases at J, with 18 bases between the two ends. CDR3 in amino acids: CASSPLGLSGGNTIYF. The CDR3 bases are TGTGCCAGCAGCCCCCTGGGGCTCTCTGGAGGAAACACCATATATTTT.

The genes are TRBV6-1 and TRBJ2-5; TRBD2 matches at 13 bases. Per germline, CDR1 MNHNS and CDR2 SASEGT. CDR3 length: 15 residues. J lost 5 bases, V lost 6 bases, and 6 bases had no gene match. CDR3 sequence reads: CASRGTSGVRETQYF. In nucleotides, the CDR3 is TGTGCCAGCAGGGGGACTAGCGGGGTCCGGGAGACCCAGTACTTC.

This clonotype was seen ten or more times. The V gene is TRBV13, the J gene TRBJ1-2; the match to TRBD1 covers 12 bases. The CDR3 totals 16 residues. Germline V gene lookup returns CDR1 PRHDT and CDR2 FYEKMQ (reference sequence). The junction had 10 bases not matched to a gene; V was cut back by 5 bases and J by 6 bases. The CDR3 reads CASSPRPRDRGHGYTF. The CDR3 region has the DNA TGTGCCAGCAGCCCAAGACCCCGGGACAGGGGGCATGGCTACACCTTC.